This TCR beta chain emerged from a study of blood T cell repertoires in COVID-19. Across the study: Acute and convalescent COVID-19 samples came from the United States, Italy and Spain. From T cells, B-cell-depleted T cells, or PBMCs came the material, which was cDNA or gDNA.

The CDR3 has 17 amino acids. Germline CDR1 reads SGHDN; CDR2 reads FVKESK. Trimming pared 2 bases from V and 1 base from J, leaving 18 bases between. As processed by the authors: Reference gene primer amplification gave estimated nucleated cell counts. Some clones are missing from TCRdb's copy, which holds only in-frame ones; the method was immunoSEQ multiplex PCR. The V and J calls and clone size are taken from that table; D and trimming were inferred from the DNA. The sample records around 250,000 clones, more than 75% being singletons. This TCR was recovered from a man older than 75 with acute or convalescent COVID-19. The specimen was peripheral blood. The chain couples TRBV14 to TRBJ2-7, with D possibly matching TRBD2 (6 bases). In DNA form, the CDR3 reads TGTGCCAGCAGCCAAAGCGTTGTCGGGGGAGTATCCTACGAGCAGTACTTC. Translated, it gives CASSQSVVGGVSYEQYF.